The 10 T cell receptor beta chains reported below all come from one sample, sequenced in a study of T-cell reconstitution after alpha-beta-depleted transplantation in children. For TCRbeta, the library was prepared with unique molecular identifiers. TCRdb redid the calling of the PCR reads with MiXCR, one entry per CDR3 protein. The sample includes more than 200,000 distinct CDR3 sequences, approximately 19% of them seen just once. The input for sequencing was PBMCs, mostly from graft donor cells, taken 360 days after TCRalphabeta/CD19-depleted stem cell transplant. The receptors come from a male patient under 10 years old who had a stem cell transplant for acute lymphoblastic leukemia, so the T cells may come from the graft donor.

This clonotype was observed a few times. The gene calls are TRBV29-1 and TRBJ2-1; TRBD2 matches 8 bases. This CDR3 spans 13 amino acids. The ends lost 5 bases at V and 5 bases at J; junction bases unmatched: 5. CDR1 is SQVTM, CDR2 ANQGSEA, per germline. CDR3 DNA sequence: TGCAGCGTTTCTCCGCGGGGGGACAATGAGCAGTTCTTC. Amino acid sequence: CSVSPRGDNEQFF.

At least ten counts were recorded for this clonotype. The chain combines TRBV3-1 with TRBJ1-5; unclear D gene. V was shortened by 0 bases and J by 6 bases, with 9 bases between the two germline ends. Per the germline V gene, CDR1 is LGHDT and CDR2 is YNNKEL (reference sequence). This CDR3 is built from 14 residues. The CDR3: CASSQERAGQPQHF. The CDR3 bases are TGTGCCAGCAGCCAAGAACGGGCGGGTCAGCCCCAGCATTTT.

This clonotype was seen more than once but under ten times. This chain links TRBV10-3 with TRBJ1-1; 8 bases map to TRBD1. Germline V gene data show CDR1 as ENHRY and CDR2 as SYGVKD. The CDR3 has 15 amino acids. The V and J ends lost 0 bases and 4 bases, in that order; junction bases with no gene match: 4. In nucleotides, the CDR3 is TGTGCCATCAGTGAGTCCTACAGGGGGACCACTGAAGCTTTCTTT. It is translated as CAISESYRGTTEAFF.

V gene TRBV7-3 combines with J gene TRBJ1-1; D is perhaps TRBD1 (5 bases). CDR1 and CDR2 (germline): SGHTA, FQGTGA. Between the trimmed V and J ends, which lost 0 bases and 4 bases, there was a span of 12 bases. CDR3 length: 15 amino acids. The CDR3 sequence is CASSLTGIGGTEAFF. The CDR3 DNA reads TGTGCCAGCAGCTTAACGGGGATCGGGGGCACTGAAGCTTTCTTT.

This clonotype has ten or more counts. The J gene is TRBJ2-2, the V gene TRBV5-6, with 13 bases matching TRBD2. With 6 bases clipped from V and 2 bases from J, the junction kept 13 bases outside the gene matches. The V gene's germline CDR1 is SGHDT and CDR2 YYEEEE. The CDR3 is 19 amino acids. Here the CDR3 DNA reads TGTGCCAGCATCTATCGACGGGGACTAGCGGGACCAAACACCGGGGAGCTGTTTTTT. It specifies CASIYRRGLAGPNTGELFF.

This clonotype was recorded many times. CDR3: CASSYSGGRYGYTF. CDR3 sequence (DNA): TGTGCCAGCAGTTATTCAGGGGGCAGATATGGCTACACCTTC. The chain joins TRBV6-5 to TRBJ1-2, with 8 bases matching TRBD1. In germline, CDR1 is MNHEY, CDR2 SVGAGI. This CDR3 is built from 14 residues. Trimming took 3 bases from V and 5 from J; bases not matched to a gene: 5.

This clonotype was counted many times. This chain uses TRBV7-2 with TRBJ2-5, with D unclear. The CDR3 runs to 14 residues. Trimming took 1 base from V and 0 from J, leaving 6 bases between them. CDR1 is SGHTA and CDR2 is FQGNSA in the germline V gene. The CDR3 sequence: CASSLGRYQETQYF. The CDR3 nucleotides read TGTGCCAGCAGCTTAGGACGGTACCAAGAGACCCAGTACTTC.

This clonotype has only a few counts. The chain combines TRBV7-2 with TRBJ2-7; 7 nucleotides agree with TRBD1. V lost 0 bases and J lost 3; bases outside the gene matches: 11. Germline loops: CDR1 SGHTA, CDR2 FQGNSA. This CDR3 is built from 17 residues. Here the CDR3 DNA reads TGTGCCAGCAGCTTAGCGAATGAGGGGGCCCCTCTCTACGAGCAGTACTTC. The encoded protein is CASSLANEGAPLYEQYF.

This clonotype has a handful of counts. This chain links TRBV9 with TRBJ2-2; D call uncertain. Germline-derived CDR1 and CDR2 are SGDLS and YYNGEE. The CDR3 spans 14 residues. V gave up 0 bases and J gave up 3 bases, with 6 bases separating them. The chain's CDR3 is CASSVDVYTGELFF. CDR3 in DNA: TGTGCCAGCAGCGTAGACGTCTACACCGGGGAGCTGTTTTTT.

The CDR3 here is CAIGALTNTGELFF. DNA for the CDR3: TGCGCCATAGGGGCCCTGACGAACACCGGGGAGCTGTTTTTT. The chain joins TRBV10-1 to TRBJ2-2, with a possible D match to TRBD1 (5 bases). Trimming removed 10 bases at V and 0 bases at J, with 12 bases between. CDR3 length: 14 amino acids. Germline V lookup: CDR1 WNHNN, CDR2 SYGVQD (reference sequence).